The rows below give T cell receptor beta chains drawn from one sample of a study of T cell responses to AZD1222 COVID-19 vaccine. The data were produced by immunoSEQ multiplex PCR, yet TCRdb's version contains in-frame clones alone and is incomplete. The sample includes roughly 170,000 clones, about nine tenths of them seen just once. This material consisted of peripheral blood, taken on day 0 of AZD1222 vaccination. The receptors come from an adult in good health. Each CDR3 is given with its conserved first and last residue. Fields, in order: V gene, J gene, CDR3 protein.

V gene: TRBV7-9; J gene: TRBJ2-7; CDR3 protein: CASSLRGGQYF
V gene: TRBV4-3; J gene: TRBJ2-7; CDR3 protein: CASSQDKGLAGAPTF
V gene: TRBV29-1; J gene: TRBJ1-2; CDR3 protein: CSVVGGPNYGYTF
V gene: TRBV7-2; J gene: TRBJ1-1; CDR3 protein: CASSLEGQGLTEAFF
V gene: TRBV7-6; J gene: TRBJ1-1; CDR3 protein: CASSPGTRMNTEAFF
V gene: TRBV6-2/TRBV6-3; J gene: TRBJ2-7; CDR3 protein: CASSYKVDEQYF
V gene: TRBV7-6; J gene: TRBJ2-1; CDR3 protein: CASSLVSIGGGALNEQFF
V gene: TRBV27; J gene: TRBJ1-5; CDR3 protein: CASSDGGSFQPQHF
V gene: TRBV7-2; J gene: TRBJ2-1; CDR3 protein: CASSLSGDIYNEQFF
V gene: TRBV11-2; J gene: TRBJ1-1; CDR3 protein: CASSFISSGSLRTEAFF
V gene: TRBV4-1; J gene: TRBJ2-5; CDR3 protein: CASSHPRELAGEQETQYF
V gene: TRBV2; J gene: TRBJ1-2; CDR3 protein: CASSEARTLRDYGYTF
V gene: TRBV6-2/TRBV6-3; J gene: TRBJ2-7; CDR3 protein: CASSKQPGTGPYEQYF
V gene: TRBV7-2; J gene: TRBJ1-2; CDR3 protein: CASSQQGRFYGYTF
V gene: TRBV6-5; J gene: TRBJ1-1; CDR3 protein: CASSPRGGTEAFF
V gene: TRBV12-3/TRBV12-4; J gene: TRBJ2-7; CDR3 protein: CASSPQGYEQYF
V gene: TRBV7-2; J gene: TRBJ2-7; CDR3 protein: CASSLSRATTYEQYF
V gene: TRBV27; J gene: TRBJ2-7; CDR3 protein: CASSLTQVSYEQYF
V gene: TRBV5-1; J gene: TRBJ1-4; CDR3 protein: CASSGGPGYEKLFF
V gene: TRBV4-3; J gene: TRBJ1-2; CDR3 protein: CASSQDYRTPYYGYTF
V gene: TRBV4-2; J gene: TRBJ1-2; CDR3 protein: CASSQDSRGRGSDYGYTF
V gene: TRBV29-1; J gene: TRBJ1-1; CDR3 protein: CSVEGPGTEAFF
V gene: TRBV7-6; J gene: TRBJ2-3; CDR3 protein: CASSLSGGGSTDTQYF
V gene: TRBV5-1; J gene: TRBJ2-3; CDR3 protein: CASSLASWGDTQYF
V gene: TRBV4-3; J gene: TRBJ2-7; CDR3 protein: CASSRDRTSGEQYF
V gene: TRBV12-3/TRBV12-4; J gene: TRBJ1-2; CDR3 protein: CASSPHGQGNTF